This TCR beta chain was recorded in a study of T cells after yellow fever vaccination. Findings and limits, study-wide: Detected again after the booster were most primary-vaccination clones, at 96% CD4 and roughly 88% CD8.

TCRdb analysed the 5' RACE reads with MiXCR anew, one entry per CDR3 protein. In the table there are approximately 160,000 distinct CDR3 sequences, around 9.7% of which are singletons. This clonotype turned up a few times. Its cognate antigen is unknown. The CDR3 consists of 17 residues. Germline-derived CDR1 and CDR2 are MNHEY and SVGEGT. The ends lost 5 bases at V and 0 bases at J; junction bases unmatched: 10. This material consisted of CD8+ T cells sorted from PBMCs, taken 45 days after the yellow fever booster vaccination. The chain links TRBV6-2 or TRBV6-3 to TRBJ2-7; 10 bases are shared with TRBD2. This receptor was identified in a man aged 18 to 35 who received the YFV17D yellow fever vaccine. CDR3 nucleotide sequence: TGTGCCAGCAGTCCACCGGGACTAGCGTCGGCCTCCTACGAGCAGTACTTC. Amino acids: CASSPPGLASASYEQYF.